This T cell receptor (beta chain) was found in a study of blood T cells in healthy people across ages. Study-level points and caveats: Across samples, TCR beta diversity tracked strongly with naive T cell percentage.

A sample-barcoded 5' primer and a J-beta primer mix were used in a second PCR of about 7 to 11 cycles. Carrying 12 random nucleotides, a template-switch adaptor labeled each individual cDNA molecule. TCRdb used MiXCR to reprocess the 5' RACE reads, holding one entry per CDR3 protein. The table has about 930,000 distinct CDR3 sequences, just under 30% seen once. The CDR3 contains 13 residues. V was shortened by 4 bases and J by 3 bases, with 10 bases between the two germline ends. Per germline, CDR1 SGHTA and CDR2 FQGNSA. This clonotype was seen a few times. Its antigen is unidentified. Another study also made use of these data, one on T cells of mothers and their children.

Sequenced material: blood. V is TRBV7-2 and J is TRBJ2-7; weak D call: TRBD1 (6 bases). This clonotype originated in a woman in her forties in good health. Here the CDR3 reads CASSYRQVYEQYF. The CDR3 DNA follows: TGTGCCAGCAGCTACCGACAGGTCTACGAGCAGTACTTC.